The sequence of this TCR beta chain was determined in a study of CD8+ T cells in alopecia areata. Study findings and constraints: Scalp clonality and expanded CD8+ clones among the top 100 showed significant decreases with tofacitinib.

Treatment reported: oral pan-JAK inhibitor, 5-10 mg twice daily. Punch biopsies of lesional scalp, plus peripheral blood, were taken from alopecia areata patients. RNA extraction and reverse transcription yielded cDNA as sequencing template. Libraries were prepared by immunoSEQ multiplex PCR; TCRdb keeps only in-frame clonotypes and omits some of them. Seen here are roughly 110,000 clones, 84% observed once, and the top ten hold around 25%. Turning to this clone: Its target is not known.

This specimen was CD8+ T cells sorted from blood, taken at week 24, from a patient treated with tofacitinib. The sequence was obtained from a human donor with alopecia areata.

Written as DNA, the CDR3 is TGTGCCAGCAGCCCGACAGGGTCGGACATTCAGTACTTC. It specifies CASSPTGSDIQYF. This sequence joins TRBV5-6 and TRBJ2-4; 7 nucleotides align to TRBD1. Germline V lookup: CDR1 SGHDT, CDR2 YYEEEE. The CDR3 spans 13 residues. The V and J ends lost 4 bases and 8 bases, in that order; junction bases with no gene match: 6.